These 5 T cell receptor beta chains originate from one sample sequenced in a study of blood T cell repertoires in COVID-19. The repertoire was sequenced with immunoSEQ multiplex PCR; TCRdb's copy has only in-frame clones and lacks some. The sample lists approximately 240,000 clones, around 90% occurring once. Sequencing was carried out using PBMCs or T cells enriched from blood (not recorded which). The receptor set was obtained from a woman aged 25 to 45 with acute COVID-19.

This rearrangement joins TRBV28 to TRBJ1-2; possibly TRBD1 for D (6 bases). The V gene's germline CDR1 is MDHEN and CDR2 SYDVKM. Between the trimmed V and J ends, which lost 4 bases and 5 bases, there was a span of 14 bases. This CDR3 has 14 residues. CDR3 in amino acids: CASSSQGDGYGYTF. For the CDR3, the DNA is TGTGCCAGCAGTTCACAGGGAGATGGGTATGGCTACACCTTC.

The gene calls are TRBV5-1 and TRBJ1-2, with 9 positions matching TRBD1. With V trimmed by 2 bases and J by 5 bases, 4 bases remained unmatched. This CDR3 has 14 amino acids. CDR1 and CDR2 (germline): SGHRS, YFSETQ. The chain's CDR3 is CASSLEDRGYGYTF. CDR3 DNA sequence: TGCGCCAGCAGCTTAGAGGACAGGGGATATGGCTACACCTTC.

The chain is built from TRBV18 and TRBJ1-5, with TRBD1 matching 11 bases. This CDR3 has 19 amino acids. With V trimmed by 3 bases and J by 0 bases, 10 bases remained unmatched. The germline V gene has CDR1 KGHSH and CDR2 LQKENI. The CDR3 region is CASSPRTGGSSYSNQPQHF. The DNA for the CDR3 is TGTGCCAGCTCACCCAGGACAGGGGGCTCCTCGTATAGCAATCAGCCCCAGCATTTT.

The chain joins TRBV2 to TRBJ2-1, with 9 bases matching TRBD2. From germline, CDR1 is SNHLY and CDR2 FYNNEI. The CDR3 is 15 residues long. V lost 7 bases, J lost 4 bases, and 8 bases stayed unmatched. The CDR3 is CASTAGGASYNEQFF. The CDR3 coding sequence is TGTGCCAGCACAGCGGGGGGTGCGTCTTACAATGAGCAGTTCTTC.

The chain links TRBV21-1 to TRBJ1-2; the D call of TRBD1 is as the table states it, not checked on the DNA. TRBV21-1 is a listed pseudogene. The CDR3 sequence is 13 residues long. The CDR3 DNA sequence: TGTGCCAGCGGGACAGATAAACTCTATGGCTACACCTTC. Protein product: CASGTDKLYGYTF.